A single sample gave rise to the 17 T cell receptor beta chains below, sequenced in a study of T cell responses to AZD1222 COVID-19 vaccine. Method: immunoSEQ multiplex PCR; TCRdb's copy keeps in-frame clones and lacks some. The table shows about 180,000 clones, with about 90% occurring only once. This specimen was peripheral blood, taken 28 days after the second AZD1222 dose. These receptors were obtained from an adult who received the AZD1222 COVID-19 vaccine.

Comment on this clone: Additional DNA sequences in this sample encode the identical CDR3. CDR3: CASSLQGSNQPQHF. CDR3 DNA sequence: TGTGCCAGCAGTTTACAGGGGAGCAATCAGCCCCAGCATTTT. The chain joins TRBV7-9 to TRBJ1-5; 7 bases line up with TRBD1. This CDR3 is built from 14 residues. CDR1 and CDR2 (germline): SEHNR, FQNEAQ (reference sequence). Losses at the gene ends were 6 bases for V and 1 base for J; bases not matched to a gene: 3.

This rearrangement joins TRBV4-1 to TRBJ2-1; 8 bases map to TRBD1. The J segment lost 9 bases and the V segment lost 0 bases, leaving 7 bases of the junction unmatched. Germline-derived CDR1 and CDR2 are MGHRA and YSYEKL. CDR3 length: 15 amino acids. CDR3: CASSQESGGLIEQFF. In nucleotides, the CDR3 is TGCGCCAGCAGCCAAGAATCAGGGGGCCTCATTGAGCAGTTCTTC.

The gene calls are TRBV28 and TRBJ2-1, with D maybe TRBD1 (6 bases). CDR1 and CDR2 from the germline V gene are MDHEN and SYDVKM. V gave up 9 bases and J gave up 0 bases, with 12 bases separating them. The CDR3 runs 14 residues. The CDR3 protein is CASTGRSSYNEQFF. CDR3 nucleotide sequence: TGTGCCAGTACAGGGCGCAGCTCCTACAATGAGCAGTTCTTC. Variable domain in full (rest from reference TRBV28 and TRBJ2-1): DVKVTQSSRYLVKRTGEKVFLECVQDMDHENMFWYRQDPGLGLRLIYFSYDVKMKEKGDIPEGYSVSREKKERFSLILESASTNQTSMYLCASTGRSSYNEQFFGPGTRLTVL.

J is TRBJ1-4 and V is TRBV5-5, with D hard to call. The CDR3 length is 15 residues. Trimming shortened V by 4 bases and J by 8 bases, and 18 bases separated the two germline ends. Per germline, CDR1 SGHKS and CDR2 YYEKEE (reference sequence). CDR3 sequence (DNA): TGTGCCAGCAGCCCCTCCGGGCCCGTAGGCGAAAAACTGTTTTTT. Protein sequence: CASSPSGPVGEKLFF.

The chain is built from TRBV19 and TRBJ2-3, with 10 bases lining up with TRBD1. CDR3 length equals 13 residues. Germline lookup yields CDR1 LNHDA and CDR2 SQIVND (reference sequence). J was trimmed by 9 bases and V by 5 bases; bases with no gene match: 5. CDR3 in amino acids: CASSPWDRGTQYF. CDR3 nucleotide sequence: TGTGCCAGTAGTCCCTGGGACAGGGGAACGCAGTATTTT.

This chain joins TRBV5-1 and TRBJ1-2; 10 nucleotides match TRBD1. Unmatched junction bases numbered 5, after V lost 4 bases and J lost 2 bases. The CDR3 loop spans 15 amino acids. CDR1 and CDR2 from the germline V gene are SGHRS and YFSETQ. The CDR3 coding sequence is TGCGCCAGCAGCAGAGGGACAGGGGAAAACTATGGCTACACCTTC. Protein sequence: CASSRGTGENYGYTF.

There are a few counts of this clone. V usage is TRBV2 and J usage is TRBJ1-6, with D possibly TRBD1 on 5 matching bases. The CDR3 contains 15 residues. Trimming removed 5 bases from V and 9 bases from J, with 17 bases in between. Germline V gives CDR1 SNHLY, CDR2 FYNNEI. CDR3 protein: CASSSDQDSRSPLHF. CDR3 DNA: TGTGCCAGCAGTTCGGACCAAGACAGTCGTTCACCCCTCCACTTT.

The V gene is TRBV12-3 or TRBV12-4, the J gene TRBJ2-1; a possible D gene is TRBD2 (6 bases). Trimming cost V 6 bases and J 3 bases, with 9 bases left between them. CDR3 length equals 13 residues. CDR3 in DNA: TGTGCCAGCAGCTGGGGGGACTACAATGAGCAGTTCTTC. Translation gives CASSWGDYNEQFF.

This chain connects TRBV30 to TRBJ2-7; D gene uncertain. The CDR3 consists of 11 residues. V dropped 3 bases and J dropped 2 bases, with 5 bases sitting between them. Per the germline V gene, CDR1 is GTSNPN and CDR2 is SVGIG (reference sequence). The CDR3, as DNA: TGTGCCTGGAGCCCTACCTACGAGCAGTACTTC. It specifies CAWSPTYEQYF.

This clone was observed once. The chain recombines TRBV9 with TRBJ1-5; D not certain. The germline V and J ends were trimmed by 0 bases and 4 bases, with 11 bases remaining between them. This CDR3 is 15 amino acids long. The germline gives CDR1 SGDLS, CDR2 YYNGEE. The CDR3 protein is CASSVGAEGNQPQHF. CDR3 in DNA: TGTGCCAGCAGCGTAGGTGCCGAAGGGAATCAGCCCCAGCATTTT.

The rearrangement uses TRBV19 and TRBJ1-6, with 8 bases that match TRBD1. The CDR3 consists of 15 residues. Per germline, CDR1 LNHDA and CDR2 SQIVND (reference sequence). With 3 bases clipped from V and 15 bases from J, the junction kept 13 bases outside the gene matches. Here the CDR3 reads CASSIGGTGVMVLHF. CDR3 sequence (DNA): TGTGCCAGTAGTATTGGTGGGACAGGAGTAATGGTCCTCCACTTT.

V is TRBV14 and J is TRBJ1-4; D unclear. The germline gives CDR1 SGHDN, CDR2 FVKESK. V dropped 6 bases and J dropped 4 bases, with 18 bases sitting between them. The CDR3 is 16 amino acids. As DNA, the CDR3 is TGTGCCAGCAGTCAGAGGCTTGGTAGAGATAATGAAAAACTGTTTTTT. Its translation: CASSQRLGRDNEKLFF.

This clone was picked up one time. Its ends do not fully match the called genes, so a read error is possible. The J gene is TRBJ2-5, the V gene TRBV23-1; D uncertain. Being an ORF, TRBV23-1 has a function that is uncertain. This CDR3 comprises 13 residues. CDR3 nucleotides: TGCGCCAGCAGTCAATCGGTCCCAGAGGCCCAGTACTTC. Amino acid sequence: CASSQSVPEAQYF.

This clone has only one observation. V gene TRBV19 combines with J gene TRBJ1-4; D call uncertain. CDR3 length: 15 amino acids. Germline V gene data show CDR1 as LNHDA and CDR2 as SQIVND (reference sequence). The V end was cut by 6 bases, the J end by 6 bases, with 17 bases between. In nucleotides, the CDR3 is TGTGCCAGTAGGGACGGGAGGGTCGCCTATGAAAAACTGTTTTTT. Translated: CASRDGRVAYEKLFF.

The chain links TRBV6-5 to TRBJ1-1, with a weak D call TRBD1 (5 bases). V dropped 2 bases and J dropped 2 bases, with 9 bases sitting between them. CDR1 is MNHEY, CDR2 SVGAGI, per germline. CDR3 length: 14 residues. CDR3 protein: CASSYSDRNTEAFF. DNA for the CDR3: TGTGCCAGCAGTTACAGCGACAGAAACACTGAAGCTTTCTTT.

The chain uses TRBV9 and TRBJ2-7; tentatively, D is TRBD1 (5 bases). Germline V gene sequence: CDR1 SGDLS, CDR2 YYNGEE. The CDR3 covers 14 residues. V was pared by 0 bases and J by 4 bases, with 11 bases between. This CDR3 reads CASSVDRAGYEQYF. CDR3 in DNA: TGTGCCAGCAGCGTAGATAGGGCAGGGTACGAGCAGTACTTC.

The chain joins TRBV7-6 to TRBJ2-7; the D gene is possibly TRBD1 (6 bases). The CDR3 loop spans 14 amino acids. Trimming took 0 bases from V and 10 from J, leaving 16 bases between them. Germline values: CDR1 SGHVS, CDR2 FNYEAQ. CDR3 loop: CASSLARGQSGQYF. The CDR3 DNA follows: TGTGCCAGCAGCTTAGCCCGTGGACAGTCGGGACAGTACTTC. The variable domain in full, completed from reference TRBV7-6 and TRBJ2-7, reads GAGVSQSPRYKVTKRGQDVALRCDPISGHVSLYWYRQALGQGPEFLTYFNYEAQQDKSGLPNDRFSAERPEGSISTLTIQRTEQRDSAMYRCASSLARGQSGQYFGPGTRLTVT.